These 30 T cell receptor beta chains share one sample of origin, sequenced in a study of blood T cell repertoires in COVID-19. Profiling relied on immunoSEQ multiplex PCR, and the TCRdb table lists in-frame clones only, not all of them. The sample consists of more than 30,000 clones, roughly nine tenths of them appearing once. Sequences were obtained from peripheral blood. The origin of the receptors is a woman aged 80 or over with active or convalescent COVID-19.

J is TRBJ2-1 and V is TRBV20-1, with a tentative D call TRBD2 (6 bases). Trimming pared 6 bases from V and 7 bases from J, leaving 10 bases between. Germline V CDR1 and CDR2: DFQATT, SNEGSKA (reference sequence). The CDR3 has 11 residues. CDR3 sequence reads: CSATSRNEQFF. CDR3 coding DNA: TGCAGTGCCACTAGCCGGAATGAGCAGTTCTTC.

CDR3: CASSPDRATSYGYTF. The DNA for the CDR3 is TGTGCCAGCAGCCCGGACAGGGCGACCTCCTATGGCTACACCTTC. The chain couples TRBV11-2 to TRBJ1-2; 8 nucleotides match TRBD1. Germline CDR1 SGHAT, CDR2 FQNNGV. This CDR3 has 15 amino acids. Trimming at V came to 5 bases and at J to 4 bases, leaving 9 bases not matched to a gene.

The chain couples TRBV21-1 to TRBJ1-3. TRBV21-1 counts as a pseudogene. The CDR3 has 16 amino acids. The CDR3 loop is CASSKALLSSGNTIYF. CDR3 DNA sequence: TGTGCCAGCAGCAAAGCACTACTGAGCTCTGGAAACACCATATATTTT.

The chain carries TRBV7-2 and TRBJ2-5, with D possibly matching TRBD2 (5 bases). This CDR3 has 14 residues. Germline V lookup: CDR1 SGHTA, CDR2 FQGNSA. Trimming removed 2 bases at V and 5 bases at J, with 12 bases between. Here the CDR3 DNA reads TGTGCCAGCAGCTTATGGCTAGCCGGGGAGACCCAGTACTTC. Encoded protein: CASSLWLAGETQYF.

The chain combines TRBV6-6 with TRBJ2-5; D remains ambiguous. Between the trimmed V and J ends, which lost 5 bases and 2 bases, there was a span of 15 bases. The CDR3 runs to 15 residues. Germline assignment: CDR1 MNHNY and CDR2 SVGAGI (reference sequence). The CDR3 is CASSEAGYGQETQYF. Written as DNA, the CDR3 is TGTGCCAGCAGTGAGGCCGGTTACGGGCAAGAGACCCAGTACTTC.

The chain recombines TRBV7-2 with TRBJ2-1; 8 bases line up with TRBD1. Germline values: CDR1 SGHTA, CDR2 FQGNSA. This CDR3 is 16 amino acids long. The V gene end was trimmed by 1 base and the J gene end by 3 bases; junction bases not matched to a gene: 5. CDR3 region: CASSLVGTGGYNEQFF. Here the CDR3 DNA reads TGTGCCAGCAGCTTAGTGGGGACAGGAGGCTACAATGAGCAGTTCTTC. The full variable domain, in which reference TRBV7-2 and TRBJ2-1 provide the parts outside the CDR3, is GAGVSQSPSNKVTEKGKDVELRCDPISGHTALYWYRQSLGQGLEFLIYFQGNSAPDKSGLPSDRFSAERTGGSVSTLTIQRTQQEDSAVYLCASSLVGTGGYNEQFFGPGTRLTVL.

V usage is TRBV19 and J usage is TRBJ2-1; TRBD2 matches 12 bases. Germline CDR1 LNHDA, CDR2 SQIVND (reference sequence). Unmatched junction bases numbered 6, after V lost 5 bases and J lost 4 bases. The CDR3 runs to 16 residues. The CDR3 protein is CASSPRTSGAYNEQFF. The DNA of the CDR3 is TGTGCCAGTAGTCCACGGACTAGCGGGGCATACAATGAGCAGTTCTTC.

This clone appeared a single time. The gene calls are TRBV7-9 and TRBJ1-5, with D unresolved. V lost 5 bases and J lost 6, with 8 bases in between. Germline V lookup: CDR1 SEHNR, CDR2 FQNEAQ (reference sequence). CDR3 length: 12 residues. CDR3 in DNA: TGTGCCAGCAGCCGCCCACTTCAGCCCCAGCATTTT. Encoded protein: CASSRPLQPQHF.

J is TRBJ1-1 and V is TRBV5-5; no reliable D call. CDR1 is SGHKS and CDR2 is YYEKEE in the germline V gene (reference sequence). The V and J ends lost 1 base and 3 bases respectively, with 25 bases between them. This CDR3 region has 19 residues. CDR3 nucleotides: TGTGCCAGCAGCTTGTATGTCTTGAGGGTATCATTTAGTGACACTGAAGCTTTCTTT. This gives the protein CASSLYVLRVSFSDTEAFF.

V is TRBV27 and J is TRBJ2-7, with TRBD1 identical over 7 bases. The CDR3 has 18 amino acids. V lost 2 bases and J lost 4; bases outside the gene matches: 17. Germline CDR1 is MNHEY and CDR2 is SMNVEV (reference sequence). The CDR3 DNA reads as TGTGCCAGCAGTTTAAAAACGGGACAGAGAGGAGTGCATTACGAGCAGTACTTC. It specifies CASSLKTGQRGVHYEQYF.

The chain combines TRBV9 with TRBJ1-4; TRBD1 might be the D (5 bases). Trimming left V 1 base short and J 4 bases short, with 8 bases between. Per the germline V gene, CDR1 is SGDLS and CDR2 is YYNGEE. The CDR3 sequence is 14 residues long. The CDR3: CASSVTGLNEKLFF. As DNA, the CDR3 is TGTGCCAGCAGCGTAACAGGCCTTAATGAAAAACTGTTTTTT.

The rearrangement uses TRBV18 and TRBJ2-1; the match to TRBD2 covers 7 bases. The CDR3 length is 14 residues. V was pared by 4 bases and J by 4 bases, with 4 bases of the junction left unmatched. CDR1 is KGHSH and CDR2 is LQKENI in the germline V gene. CDR3 nucleotides: TGTGCCAGCTCACGGGGGGGGTCATACAATGAGCAGTTCTTC. Its translation: CASSRGGSYNEQFF.

The rearrangement links TRBV5-1 to TRBJ2-1, with a weak D call TRBD2 (7 bases). Germline loops: CDR1 SGHRS, CDR2 YFSETQ. The V end was cut by 4 bases, the J end by 3 bases, with 20 bases between. CDR3 length: 17 residues. For the CDR3, the DNA is TGCGCCAGCAGCGTAGGGGGGGGCCGAGGTGGCTACAATGAGCAGTTCTTC. Its protein product is CASSVGGGRGGYNEQFF.

This chain joins TRBV2 and TRBJ2-5, with D tentatively TRBD1 (6 bases). V was trimmed by 4 bases and J by 2 bases, leaving 14 bases between them. There are 15 residues in the CDR3. Germline lookup yields CDR1 SNHLY and CDR2 FYNNEI. CDR3 protein: CASSGGQPGQETQYF. CDR3 nucleotides: TGTGCCAGCAGTGGGGGGCAGCCAGGTCAAGAGACCCAGTACTTC.

The chain carries TRBV5-4 and TRBJ2-3; TRBD2 matches 14 bases. Per germline, CDR1 SGHNT and CDR2 YYREEE (reference sequence). Unmatched junction bases numbered 9, after V lost 4 bases and J lost 5 bases. This CDR3 is built from 17 residues. CDR3 loop: CASSPTRLAGGVDTQYF. The DNA of the CDR3 is TGTGCCAGCAGCCCCACTCGACTAGCGGGGGGGGTAGATACGCAGTATTTT. The full variable domain, completed using reference TRBV5-4 and TRBJ2-3, is ETGVTQSPTHLIKTRGQQVTLRCSSQSGHNTVSWYQQALGQGPQFIFQYYREEENGRGNFPPRFSGLQFPNYSSELNVNALELDDSALYLCASSPTRLAGGVDTQYFGPGTRLTVL.

The chain links TRBV10-3 to TRBJ1-5, with no clear D. This CDR3 spans 13 amino acids. V was shortened by 3 bases and J by 10 bases, with 13 bases between the two germline ends. The germline gives CDR1 ENHRY, CDR2 SYGVKD. Written as DNA, the CDR3 is TGTGCCATCAGTGACCTGGAAGTGGGCCCCCAGCATTTT. Translated, it gives CAISDLEVGPQHF.

The V gene is TRBV3-1 (or the pseudogene TRBV3-2), the J gene TRBJ1-1; D call uncertain. This CDR3 spans 13 amino acids. In germline, CDR1 is LGHDT, CDR2 YNNKEL (reference sequence). V gave up 1 base and J gave up 6 bases, with 9 bases separating them. DNA of the CDR3: TGTGCCAGCAGCCAAGTACACGAGGCTGAAGCTTTCTTT. It translates to CASSQVHEAEAFF.

V usage is TRBV28 and J usage is TRBJ2-7; 10 nucleotides align to TRBD1. The CDR3 contains 15 residues. The V gene's germline CDR1 is MDHEN and CDR2 SYDVKM. Trimming removed 8 bases from V and 3 bases from J; junction bases left unmatched: 10. CDR3 in amino acids: CASLRTGTGDYEQYF. As DNA, the CDR3 is TGTGCCAGCTTAAGGACCGGGACAGGGGACTACGAGCAGTACTTC.

This rearrangement joins TRBV11-2 to TRBJ1-2, with 8 nucleotides matching TRBD1. This CDR3 region has 12 residues. Germline CDR1 is SGHAT and CDR2 is FQNNGV. The J segment lost 8 bases and the V segment lost 5 bases, leaving 4 bases of the junction unmatched. The DNA of the CDR3 is TGTGCCAGCAGCCCAGGGGGCCAGGGCTACACCTTC. It specifies CASSPGGQGYTF.

The genes are TRBV7-9 and TRBJ2-3; TRBD2 matches 10 bases. Germline trimming cut 1 base from V and 4 bases from J; bases unmatched to any gene: 2. This CDR3 is 15 amino acids long. The V gene's germline CDR1 is SEHNR and CDR2 FQNEAQ (reference sequence). CDR3 protein: CASSLGGLAADTQYF. The DNA for the CDR3 is TGTGCCAGCAGCTTAGGAGGACTAGCGGCAGATACGCAGTATTTT.

The chain is built from TRBV3-1 (or the pseudogene TRBV3-2) and TRBJ1-1; no clear D. CDR1 and CDR2 from the germline V gene are LGHDT and YNNKEL (reference sequence). The CDR3 is 13 residues long. V lost 1 base, J lost 6 bases, and 9 bases lay in between. CDR3 DNA sequence: TGTGCCAGCAGCCAAGGCAGTCTCGCTGAAGCTTTCTTT. Amino acid sequence: CASSQGSLAEAFF.

This clone was observed a handful of times. The gene calls are TRBV19 and TRBJ2-3; 12 bases line up with TRBD2. J was trimmed by 0 bases and V by 6 bases; bases with no gene match: 7. The CDR3 extends over 17 amino acids. From germline, CDR1 is LNHDA and CDR2 SQIVND (reference sequence). CDR3 region: CASRASGGAVSTDTQYF. DNA for the CDR3: TGTGCCAGTAGAGCTAGCGGGGGGGCCGTAAGCACAGATACGCAGTATTTT.

Notes on this clone: Germline and junction disagree at one end, which may indicate a read error. V and J are TRBV5-1 and TRBJ2-3; 11 nucleotides align to TRBD2. CDR3 length: 21 residues. Germline lookup yields CDR1 SGHRS and CDR2 YFSETQ. This CDR3 reads CASSLGASGGPGSHSTDTQYF. In DNA, the CDR3 is TGCGCCAGCAGCTTGGGGGCTAGCGGGGGGCCGGGCTCCCATAGCACAGATACGCAGTATTTC.

This chain joins TRBV6-1 and TRBJ2-7; D is possibly TRBD1 (5 bases). Trimming removed 2 bases at V and 4 bases at J, with 21 bases between. The CDR3 is 17 residues long. CDR1 is MNHNS, CDR2 SASEGT, per germline. DNA for the CDR3: TGTGCCAGCAGTGAATCCCCTCGGCGCCAGGGTACTTACGAGCAGTACTTC. It is translated as CASSESPRRQGTYEQYF.

The chain joins TRBV24-1 to TRBJ2-7, with 7 bases that match TRBD1. The V gene's germline CDR1 is KGHDR and CDR2 SFDVKD. Germline trimming cut 3 bases from V and 0 bases from J; bases unmatched to any gene: 1. This CDR3 spans 14 amino acids. In DNA form, the CDR3 reads TGTGCCACCAGTGATACAGGGGACTCCTACGAGCAGTACTTC. This gives the protein CATSDTGDSYEQYF.

The chain carries TRBV19 and TRBJ1-6, with a possible D match to TRBD1 (6 bases). The CDR3 runs to 16 residues. The V gene's germline CDR1 is LNHDA and CDR2 SQIVND (reference sequence). V shed 2 bases and J shed 3 bases, with 11 bases lying between them. As DNA, the CDR3 is TGTGCCAGTAGTATAACAGGGACAAGCTATAATTCACCCCTCCACTTT. Translation gives CASSITGTSYNSPLHF. Together with reference TRBV19 and TRBJ1-6, the CDR3 gives the full variable domain: DGGITQSPKYLFRKEGQNVTLSCEQNLNHDAMYWYRQDPGQGLRLIYYSQIVNDFQKGDIAEGYSVSREKKESFPLTVTSAQKNPTAFYLCASSITGTSYNSPLHFGNGTRLTVT.

The chain carries TRBV6-5 and TRBJ2-1; 8 bases match TRBD2. The J segment lost 3 bases and the V segment lost 4 bases, leaving 2 bases of the junction unmatched. The germline gives CDR1 MNHEY, CDR2 SVGAGI. The CDR3 length is 14 residues. CDR3 nucleotides: TGTGCCAGCAGTTCCCTAGCGGGCTACAATGAGCAGTTCTTC. This sequence encodes CASSSLAGYNEQFF.

The chain couples TRBV29-1 to TRBJ1-1; weak D call: TRBD1 (6 bases). Germline CDR1 and CDR2: SQVTM and ANQGSEA. The CDR3 covers 13 residues. Trimming stripped 5 bases from V and 0 bases from J, with 10 bases between. The CDR3 DNA follows: TGCAGCGTTCAGGGGCGTCTGAACACTGAAGCTTTCTTT. It codes for CSVQGRLNTEAFF.

V and J are TRBV5-1 and TRBJ2-5; a possible D gene is TRBD2 (5 bases). The CDR3 runs to 15 residues. Germline-derived CDR1 and CDR2 are SGHRS and YFSETQ. Trimming shortened V by 3 bases and J by 1 base, and 13 bases separated the two germline ends. The CDR3 DNA sequence: TGCGCCAGCAGCTCAGAAGGACGGGGCCAAGAGACCCAGTACTTC. Its protein is CASSSEGRGQETQYF.

The genes are TRBV5-1 and TRBJ2-7; 15 bases map to TRBD2. This CDR3 has 18 residues. V lost 4 bases and J lost 0; bases outside the gene matches: 8. Germline CDR1 reads SGHRS; CDR2 reads YFSETQ. For the CDR3, the DNA is TGCGCCAGCAGCGCCCCGGGACTAGCGGGGGGAAGCTCCTACGAGCAGTACTTC. Translating it yields CASSAPGLAGGSSYEQYF. The full variable domain, completed using reference TRBV5-1 and TRBJ2-7, is KAGVTQTPRYLIKTRGQQVTLSCSPISGHRSVSWYQQTPGQGLQFLFEYFSETQRNKGNFPGRFSGRQFSNSRSEMNVSTLELGDSALYLCASSAPGLAGGSSYEQYFGPGTRLTVT.